Shown below are 10 T cell receptor beta chains from a single sample sequenced in a study of blood T cell repertoires in COVID-19 (dated by TCRdb to 2019 to 2021). Library creation used the immunoSEQ multiplex PCR assay. The source is immuneACCESS, and TCRdb retained only in-frame sequences with V and J called. Part of the clones is not carried over; for the studies checked, unresolved V genes explain less than half of this, and the remainder is unexplained. The sample yields approximately 260,000 clones; approximately 79% were counted once. The ten top clones hold approximately 4% of the sample. The sequencing sample was made of peripheral blood. The source of these receptors is a woman in her forties with active or convalescent COVID-19.

This chain uses TRBV6-5 with TRBJ1-2, with 9 bases matching TRBD1. Per germline, CDR1 MNHEY and CDR2 SVGAGI. This CDR3 is built from 16 residues. V shed 0 bases and J 0 bases; nucleotides not matched to a gene: 2. CDR3 nucleotide sequence: TGTGCCAGCAGTTACTCCGGGACAGGGACTAACTATGGCTACACCTTC. Protein sequence: CASSYSGTGTNYGYTF.

The chain combines TRBV4-1 with TRBJ2-2, with D possibly being TRBD2 (6 bases). Trimming left V 2 bases short and J 4 bases short, with 23 bases between. The CDR3 has 19 residues. Germline V gives CDR1 MGHRA, CDR2 YSYEKL. The CDR3 DNA is TGCGCCAGCAGCCAAACCCGAGCCGGAGCGGAGGGGTTCACCGGGGAGCTGTTTTTT. Encoded protein: CASSQTRAGAEGFTGELFF.

This sequence joins TRBV18 and TRBJ2-3; D perhaps matches TRBD1 (5 bases). Trimming took 2 bases from V and 2 from J, leaving 11 bases between them. The CDR3 is made up of 15 amino acids. Germline V CDR1 and CDR2: KGHSH, LQKENI. DNA of the CDR3: TGTGCCAGCTCACCAAGGGGCTTGATCACAGATACGCAGTATTTT. As protein: CASSPRGLITDTQYF.

V is TRBV30 and J is TRBJ2-2, with 9 bases identical to TRBD1. Germline lookup yields CDR1 GTSNPN and CDR2 SVGIG (reference sequence). The V and J ends lost 2 bases and 5 bases, in that order; junction bases with no gene match: 6. The CDR3 runs 15 residues. The CDR3 nucleotides read TGTGCCTGGAGTACGGGGACAGGGAAAACCGGGGAGCTGTTTTTT. Amino acid sequence: CAWSTGTGKTGELFF.

The rearrangement links TRBV30 to TRBJ1-4, with D unresolved. V was cut by 1 base and J by 8 bases, with 8 bases left in between. CDR3 size: 12 residues. CDR1 is GTSNPN, CDR2 SVGIG, per germline (reference sequence). Written as DNA, the CDR3 is TGTGCCTGGAGTGATCTGGGCGAAAAACTGTTTTTT. Residues: CAWSDLGEKLFF. Supplemented by reference TRBV30 and TRBJ1-4, the full variable domain reads SQTIHQWPATLVQPVGSPLSLECTVEGTSNPNLYWYRQAAGRGLQLLFYSVGIGQISSEVPQNLSASRPQDRQFILSSKKLLLSDSGFYLCAWSDLGEKLFFGSGTQLSVL.

The gene calls are TRBV5-1 and TRBJ1-2; no clear D gene. CDR1 is SGHRS and CDR2 is YFSETQ in the germline V gene. V lost 0 bases and J lost 4, with 13 bases in between. This CDR3 has 15 amino acids. CDR3 sequence reads: CASSLDGREGYGYTF. DNA of the CDR3: TGCGCCAGCAGCTTGGACGGAAGAGAGGGCTATGGCTACACCTTC.

Points on this clone: Other DNA sequences of this sample code for an identical CDR3. The genes are TRBV9 and TRBJ1-2; D call uncertain. Germline CDR1 reads SGDLS; CDR2 reads YYNGEE. The CDR3 contains 14 residues. V gave up 0 bases and J gave up 5 bases, with 11 bases separating them. The CDR3 sequence: CASSVGTGGYGYTF. DNA of the CDR3: TGTGCCAGCAGCGTAGGAACGGGCGGGTATGGCTACACCTTC.

The CDR3 DNA sequence: TGTGCCAGCGGGCAGGGGGTTACCGAGAGCAATGAGCAGTTCTTC. This sequence encodes CASGQGVTESNEQFF. The genes are TRBV6-4 and TRBJ2-1; 7 positions match TRBD1. The V segment lost 8 bases and the J segment 6 bases; nucleotides outside the gene matches: 13. Germline values: CDR1 MRHNA, CDR2 SNTAGT. The CDR3 sequence is 15 residues long.

A few counts support this clone. The chain links TRBV30 to TRBJ2-1; 7 bases align to TRBD2. This CDR3 contains 14 residues. Germline values: CDR1 GTSNPN, CDR2 SVGIG (reference sequence). V gave up 2 bases and J gave up 8 bases; unmatched junction bases: 9. The CDR3 nucleotides are TGTGCCTGGAGTACGGGTGTTGGGGGGGATGAGCAGTTCTTC. Translated, it gives CAWSTGVGGDEQFF.

The chain employs TRBV19 and TRBJ2-5, with 7 positions matching TRBD2. The CDR3 contains 14 residues. The V and J ends lost 7 bases and 1 base, in that order; junction bases with no gene match: 6. Per germline, CDR1 LNHDA and CDR2 SQIVND (reference sequence). The CDR3 loop is CASKQRGIQETQYF. CDR3 DNA sequence: TGTGCCAGTAAACAGCGGGGCATCCAAGAGACCCAGTACTTC.